The 26 T cell receptor beta chains below come from one sample, sequenced in a study of CD8+CD57+ T cells in acquired aplastic anemia. Before being chosen for sequencing, patients had shown CD8+CD57+ cell expansion by flow cytometry. Genomic DNA, serving as template, underwent TCR beta VDJ and CDR3 profiling. TCRdb reprocessed the reads with MiXCR, giving one entry per CDR3 protein. The sample lists 180,000 or so distinct CDR3 sequences, 55% to 65% occurring once. The sample taken for sequencing was sorted CD4+, CD8+, or CD8+CD57+ T cells (not recorded which) from PBMCs. The source of these receptors is a human donor with aplastic anemia.

The CDR3 loop reads CASSPGGTYFTENNSPLHF. CDR3 bases: TGTGCCAGCAGCCCCGGAGGGACATACTTCACCGAAAATAATTCACCCCTCCACTTT. The chain carries TRBV7-3 and TRBJ1-6; D possibly corresponds to TRBD1 (6 bases). This CDR3 has 19 amino acids. Trimming shortened V by 5 bases and J by 5 bases, and 25 bases separated the two germline ends. Per germline, CDR1 SGHTA and CDR2 FQGTGA. The entire variable domain, with the rest obtained from reference TRBV7-3 and TRBJ1-6, is as follows: GAGVSQTPSNKVTEKGKYVELRCDPISGHTALYWYRQSLGQGPEFLIYFQGTGAADDSGLPNDRFFAVRPEGSVSTLKIQRTERGDSAVYLCASSPGGTYFTENNSPLHFGNGTRLTVT.

This clonotype was seen repeatedly, ten times or more. The rearrangement joins TRBV7-9 to TRBJ2-7, with 9 bases aligning to TRBD1. V was pared by 5 bases and J by 4 bases, with 12 bases of the junction left unmatched. CDR3 size: 16 residues. CDR1 is SEHNR and CDR2 is FQNEAQ in the germline V gene (reference sequence). The CDR3 loop is CASSDPTGGIRYEQYF. CDR3 bases: TGTGCCAGCAGCGATCCGACAGGGGGAATTAGGTACGAGCAGTACTTC.

On this clonotype: This likely comes from a read error, as the CDR3 has no conserved phenylalanine or tryptophan at its end. The limits of the CDR3 on the DNA are not certain, so only TCRdb's listed CDR3 is given. This chain links TRBV25-1 with TRBJ1-3; the D call of TRBD1 is as the table states it, not checked on the DNA. Germline V CDR1 and CDR2: MGHDK, SYGVNS. The CDR3 adds up to 13 amino acids, both ends counted. The CDR3 region is CATRGGSGNTICL.

The CDR3 DNA reads as TGTGCCAGCAGTGCCGTAAGGGGGTTCGAGACCCAGTACTTC. Amino acid sequence: CASSAVRGFETQYF. J is TRBJ2-5 and V is TRBV9; TRBD1 is a possible D gene (6 bases). CDR1 and CDR2 from the germline V gene are SGDLS and YYNGEE. The CDR3 has 14 residues. Between the trimmed V and J ends, which lost 5 bases and 5 bases, there was a span of 16 bases.

This chain's CDR3 is CASSGTSGTYTDTQYF. DNA of the CDR3: TGTGCCAGCAGCGGCACTAGCGGGACGTACACAGATACGCAGTATTTT. The V call is TRBV7-2, the J call TRBJ2-3, with 10 positions matching TRBD2. The V and J ends lost 5 bases and 2 bases, in that order; junction bases with no gene match: 7. This CDR3 is built from 16 residues. Germline V gene data show CDR1 as SGHTA and CDR2 as FQGNSA.

By sample share, this clonotype is medium-sized. The rearrangement joins TRBV20-1 to TRBJ1-5; D possibly corresponds to TRBD1 (5 bases). The CDR3 sequence is 13 residues long. Germline CDR1 DFQATT, CDR2 SNEGSKA (reference sequence). Deletions cut 3 bases from V and 5 bases from J, with 11 bases between. DNA of the CDR3: TGCAGTGCTAGTTTGGGGGAGTATCAGCCCCAGCATTTT. Protein sequence: CSASLGEYQPQHF.

V usage is TRBV2 and J usage is TRBJ1-5, with TRBD1 matching over 7 bases. Germline loops: CDR1 SNHLY, CDR2 FYNNEI. The CDR3 loop spans 15 amino acids. Trimming cost V 7 bases and J 4 bases; bases outside gene matches: 10. DNA for the CDR3: TGTGCCAGCACCCCGGACAGGTTGGGGAATCAGCCCCAGCATTTT. As protein: CASTPDRLGNQPQHF. The variable domain in full, with the rest retrieved from reference TRBV2 and TRBJ1-5, is EPEVTQTPSHQVTQMGQEVILRCVPISNHLYFYWYRQILGQKVEFLVSFYNNEISEKSEIFDDQFSVERPDGSNFTLKIRSTKLEDSAMYFCASTPDRLGNQPQHFGDGTRLSIL.

The CDR3 reads CSARGTGYGYTF. The CDR3 coding sequence is TGCAGTGCTAGAGGGACAGGGTATGGCTACACCTTC. The chain has TRBV20-1 and TRBJ1-2; 8 bases are shared with TRBD1. Germline-derived CDR1 and CDR2 are DFQATT and SNEGSKA (reference sequence). The J segment lost 5 bases and the V segment lost 1 base, leaving 0 bases of the junction unmatched. CDR3 size: 12 residues.

V usage is TRBV5-1 and J usage is TRBJ1-1; D might be TRBD1 (5 bases). The V end lost 5 bases, the J end lost 4 bases, and 15 bases lay between the germline ends. The CDR3 loop spans 14 amino acids. Germline V gene data show CDR1 as SGHRS and CDR2 as YFSETQ. CDR3 protein: CASSSQGGFTEAFF. CDR3 DNA sequence: TGCGCCAGCAGTTCCCAGGGAGGGTTCACTGAAGCTTTCTTT.

Many counts were recorded for this clonotype. The chain carries TRBV4-1 and TRBJ1-4; maybe TRBD1 (6 bases). This CDR3 has 14 residues. The germline gives CDR1 MGHRA, CDR2 YSYEKL. Deletions cut 1 base from V and 8 bases from J, with 11 bases between. The CDR3 DNA reads as TGCGCCAGCAGCCAAGGGGGGGGCCGGGAAAAACTGTTTTTT. It encodes CASSQGGGREKLFF.

Notes on this clonotype: Lacking the conserved final phenylalanine or tryptophan, this CDR3 likely reflects a read error. The chain carries TRBV7-9 and TRBJ1-1; D gene unclear. CDR3 length: 13 residues. The V gene's germline CDR1 is SEHNR and CDR2 FQNEAQ (reference sequence). Written as DNA, the CDR3 is TGTGCCGGCAGCTTAGTCTGGAACACTGAAGCTTTCCTT. This sequence encodes CAGSLVWNTEAFL.

This clonotype was picked up a small number of times. The chain has TRBV29-1 and TRBJ2-7; D is perhaps TRBD2 (6 bases). Trimming cost V 4 bases and J 6 bases, with 13 bases left between them. Looked up from germline, CDR1 is SQVTM and CDR2 is ANQGSEA. The CDR3 length is 12 residues. CDR3 sequence: CSVATRGPEQYF. CDR3 coding DNA: TGCAGCGTTGCGACTAGAGGGCCCGAGCAGTACTTC.

This chain joins TRBV19 and TRBJ2-7; TRBD2 aligns across 9 bases. Germline trimming cut 4 bases from V and 5 bases from J; bases unmatched to any gene: 6. CDR1 LNHDA and CDR2 SQIVND come from the germline V gene (reference sequence). The CDR3 contains 14 residues. CDR3 bases: TGTGCCAGTAGTACGGGACTAGCCGGCAACGAGCAGTACTTC. This translates into CASSTGLAGNEQYF. The complete variable domain, with remaining parts taken from reference TRBV19 and TRBJ2-7, reads DGGITQSPKYLFRKEGQNVTLSCEQNLNHDAMYWYRQDPGQGLRLIYYSQIVNDFQKGDIAEGYSVSREKKESFPLTVTSAQKNPTAFYLCASSTGLAGNEQYFGPGTRLTVT.

In its sample, this clonotype was seen many times. The rearrangement links TRBV13 to TRBJ2-1; D is unresolved. Trimming took 6 bases from V and 6 from J, leaving 18 bases between them. Germline CDR1 reads PRHDT; CDR2 reads FYEKMQ (reference sequence). This CDR3 region has 15 residues. The CDR3: CASRPRGASVNEQFF. In DNA form, the CDR3 reads TGTGCCAGCAGGCCTAGAGGTGCGTCGGTCAATGAGCAGTTCTTC.

The rearrangement uses TRBV20-1 and TRBJ2-5; a possible D gene is TRBD1 (5 bases). This CDR3 is built from 13 residues. Trimming pared 6 bases from V and 7 bases from J, leaving 18 bases between. Germline CDR1 DFQATT, CDR2 SNEGSKA (reference sequence). This chain's CDR3 is CSAIPAYRSTQYF. The CDR3 DNA is TGCAGTGCAATCCCGGCTTACAGGTCGACCCAGTACTTC.

The chain couples TRBV5-4 to TRBJ1-1; weak D call: TRBD1 (6 bases). V gave up 4 bases and J gave up 11 bases, with 24 bases separating them. This CDR3 comprises 15 residues. Germline CDR1 reads SGHNT; CDR2 reads YYREEE (reference sequence). As DNA, the CDR3 is TGTGCCAGCAGCCCGGGAGCGGGGGGGCCCAGCGAGGCTTTCTTT. Encoded protein: CASSPGAGGPSEAFF. Looking up the rest from reference TRBV5-4 and TRBJ1-1 gives the full variable domain: ETGVTQSPTHLIKTRGQQVTLRCSSQSGHNTVSWYQQALGQGPQFIFQYYREEENGRGNFPPRFSGLQFPNYSSELNVNALELDDSALYLCASSPGAGGPSEAFFGQGTRLTVV.

The rearrangement joins TRBV19 to TRBJ1-2; D not certain. V was cut by 8 bases and J by 1 base, with 8 bases left in between. The V gene's germline CDR1 is LNHDA and CDR2 SQIVND (reference sequence). This CDR3 has 12 amino acids. The CDR3 loop is CASLNDNYGYTF. CDR3 nucleotides: TGTGCCAGTCTAAACGATAACTATGGCTACACCTTC. The full variable domain, completed using reference TRBV19 and TRBJ1-2, is DGGITQSPKYLFRKEGQNVTLSCEQNLNHDAMYWYRQDPGQGLRLIYYSQIVNDFQKGDIAEGYSVSREKKESFPLTVTSAQKNPTAFYLCASLNDNYGYTFGSGTRLTVV.

This clonotype was found a few times. The chain uses TRBV15 and TRBJ1-2; TRBD1 agrees at 12 bases. The CDR3 covers 15 residues. The germline V gene has CDR1 LNHNV and CDR2 YYDKDF (reference sequence). Unmatched junction bases numbered 4, after V lost 0 bases and J lost 8 bases. The CDR3 region is CATSREGQGAGGYTF. DNA of the CDR3: TGTGCCACCAGCAGAGAGGGACAGGGGGCGGGCGGCTACACCTTC.

This clonotype appeared many times. The chain couples TRBV12-3 or TRBV12-4 to TRBJ1-2, with D possibly matching TRBD1 (5 bases). Between the trimmed V and J ends, which lost 11 bases and 0 bases, there was a span of 10 bases. This CDR3 region has 12 residues. As DNA, the CDR3 is TGTGCCGACGGGGGTCCTAACTATGGCTACACCTTC. As protein: CADGGPNYGYTF.

Concerning this clonotype itself: With a much larger clone just one base away, this may be a read error. The rearrangement links TRBV27 to TRBJ1-6; D ambiguous. The CDR3 sequence is 13 residues long. Germline V gene data show CDR1 as MNHEY and CDR2 as SMNVEV (reference sequence). V was cut by 0 bases and J by 9 bases, with 6 bases left in between. The CDR3 DNA reads TGTGCCAGCAGTTTATCGAGGAGTTCACCCCTCCACTTT. Translated, it gives CASSLSRSSPLHF.

This clonotype showed up many times. The chain has TRBV27 and TRBJ2-7, with a tentative D call TRBD1 (6 bases). V lost 3 bases and J lost 2, with 14 bases in between. The CDR3 contains 15 residues. In germline, CDR1 is MNHEY, CDR2 SMNVEV (reference sequence). Here the CDR3 reads CASSLAKGHTYEQYF. In DNA, the CDR3 is TGTGCCAGCAGTTTGGCGAAGGGACATACCTACGAGCAGTACTTC.

The gene calls are TRBV12-3 or TRBV12-4 and TRBJ1-5; D may be TRBD1 (6 bases). This CDR3 is built from 14 residues. The germline V and J ends were trimmed by 5 bases and 11 bases, with 19 bases remaining between them. CDR3: CASSGRPPSGAQHF. The CDR3 DNA follows: TGTGCCAGCAGTGGACGTCCGCCGTCAGGGGCCCAGCATTTT.

The chain couples TRBV29-1 to TRBJ1-2; D is uncertain. The CDR3 runs 15 residues. Trimming removed 6 bases from V and 4 bases from J, with 21 bases in between. Germline V gene lookup returns CDR1 SQVTM and CDR2 ANQGSEA. This CDR3 reads CSVTGGQSASYGYTF. CDR3 DNA: TGCAGCGTCACGGGTGGGCAGAGCGCTTCCTATGGCTACACCTTC.

The chain employs TRBV19 and TRBJ2-7; a weak D match, TRBD1 (6 bases). CDR3 length: 15 residues. Per germline, CDR1 LNHDA and CDR2 SQIVND (reference sequence). Trimming pared 3 bases from V and 3 bases from J, leaving 15 bases between. Here the CDR3 reads CASSITGTSDYEQYF. The CDR3 region has the DNA TGTGCCAGTAGTATCACCGGGACATCAGACTACGAGCAGTACTTC.

The chain uses TRBV20-1 and TRBJ2-5; D might be TRBD1 (5 bases). The germline gives CDR1 DFQATT, CDR2 SNEGSKA (reference sequence). Trimming pared 6 bases from V and 2 bases from J, leaving 10 bases between. The CDR3 length is 12 residues. CDR3 amino acids: CSASGSQETQYF. The CDR3 DNA reads as TGCAGTGCATCAGGGTCACAAGAGACCCAGTACTTC.

The chain employs TRBV7-6 and TRBJ2-7; 9 bases agree with TRBD2. Trimming took 7 bases from V and 0 from J; bases not matched to a gene: 7. This CDR3 contains 15 residues. Per the germline V gene, CDR1 is SGHVS and CDR2 is FNYEAQ. The CDR3 region has the DNA TGTGCCAGCACGGCGGGGGGGCAAAGCTCCTACGAGCAGTACTTC. It encodes CASTAGGQSSYEQYF. Full variable domain (remainder filled in from reference TRBV7-6 and TRBJ2-7): GAGVSQSPRYKVTKRGQDVALRCDPISGHVSLYWYRQALGQGPEFLTYFNYEAQQDKSGLPNDRFSAERPEGSISTLTIQRTEQRDSAMYRCASTAGGQSSYEQYFGPGTRLTVT.